This TCR beta chain was identified in a study of T cell changes during pregnancy in multiple sclerosis. The trim removed 3 bases at V and 3 bases at J, leaving 9 bases unmatched. The CDR3 loop spans 16 amino acids. Germline-derived CDR1 and CDR2 are MGHRA and YSYEKL. Some clones are missing from TCRdb's copy, which holds only in-frame ones; the method was immunoSEQ multiplex PCR. The data contain around 34,000 clones, roughly 90% of them singletons. Sequences were derived from CD8+ T cells from peripheral blood mononuclear cells, sampled after pregnancy. V and J are TRBV4-1 and TRBJ2-7; 9 nucleotides match TRBD1. This receptor was identified in a female donor with multiple sclerosis, enrolled in a pregnancy study. CDR3 nucleotides: TGCGCCAGCAGCCAGCAACAGGGGGCGCCGGTCTACGAGCAGTACTTC. This gives the protein CASSQQQGAPVYEQYF.